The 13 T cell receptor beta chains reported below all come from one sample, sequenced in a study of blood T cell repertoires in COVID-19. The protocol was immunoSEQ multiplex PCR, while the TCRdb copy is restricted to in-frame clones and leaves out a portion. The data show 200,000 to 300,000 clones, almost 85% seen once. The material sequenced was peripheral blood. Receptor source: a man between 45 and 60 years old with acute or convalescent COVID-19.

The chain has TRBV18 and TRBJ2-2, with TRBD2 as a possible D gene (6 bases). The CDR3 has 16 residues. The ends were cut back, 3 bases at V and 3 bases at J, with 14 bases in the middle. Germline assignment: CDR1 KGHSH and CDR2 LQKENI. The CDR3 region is CASSPLDTGDTGELFF. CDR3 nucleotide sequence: TGTGCCAGCTCACCCCTCGACACGGGGGACACCGGGGAGCTGTTTTTT. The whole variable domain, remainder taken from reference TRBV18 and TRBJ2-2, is NAGVMQNPRHLVRRRGQEARLRCSPMKGHSHVYWYRQLPEEGLKFMVYLQKENIIDESGMPKERFSAEFPKEGPSILRIQQVVRGDSAAYFCASSPLDTGDTGELFFGEGSRLTVL.

In DNA form, the CDR3 reads TGTGCCAGCAGCTTGGACTCCAGGGGGCTCAATGAGCAGTTCTTC. Protein sequence: CASSLDSRGLNEQFF. The chain is built from TRBV7-6 and TRBJ2-1; 8 nucleotides line up with TRBD1. Trimming removed 3 bases from V and 6 bases from J; junction bases left unmatched: 7. Germline V gives CDR1 SGHVS, CDR2 FNYEAQ. The CDR3 length is 15 residues.

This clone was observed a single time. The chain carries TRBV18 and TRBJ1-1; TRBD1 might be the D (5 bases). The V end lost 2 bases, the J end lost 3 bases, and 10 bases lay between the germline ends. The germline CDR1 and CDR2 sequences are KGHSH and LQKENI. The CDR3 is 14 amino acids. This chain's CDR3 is CASSPRGGDTEAFF. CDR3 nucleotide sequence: TGTGCCAGCTCACCAAGGGGAGGGGACACTGAAGCTTTCTTT. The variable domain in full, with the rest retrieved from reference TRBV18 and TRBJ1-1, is NAGVMQNPRHLVRRRGQEARLRCSPMKGHSHVYWYRQLPEEGLKFMVYLQKENIIDESGMPKERFSAEFPKEGPSILRIQQVVRGDSAAYFCASSPRGGDTEAFFGQGTRLTVV.

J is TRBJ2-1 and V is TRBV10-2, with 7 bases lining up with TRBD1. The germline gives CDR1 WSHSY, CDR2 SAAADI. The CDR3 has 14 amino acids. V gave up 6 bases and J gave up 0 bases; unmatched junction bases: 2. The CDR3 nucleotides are TGCGCCAGCAGCGGGACAGACTCCTACAATGAGCAGTTCTTC. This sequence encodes CASSGTDSYNEQFF.

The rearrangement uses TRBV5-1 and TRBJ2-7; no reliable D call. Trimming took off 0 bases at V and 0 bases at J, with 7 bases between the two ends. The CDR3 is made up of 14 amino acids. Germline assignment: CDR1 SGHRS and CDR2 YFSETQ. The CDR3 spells CASSLGGSSYEQYF. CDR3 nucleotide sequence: TGCGCCAGCAGCTTGGGCGGAAGCTCCTACGAGCAGTACTTC.

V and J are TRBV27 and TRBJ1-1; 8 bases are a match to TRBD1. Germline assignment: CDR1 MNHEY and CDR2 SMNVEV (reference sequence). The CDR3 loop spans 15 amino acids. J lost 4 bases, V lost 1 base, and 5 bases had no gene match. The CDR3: CASSLWPGQGTEAFF. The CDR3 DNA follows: TGTGCCAGCAGTTTATGGCCAGGACAGGGCACTGAAGCTTTCTTT.

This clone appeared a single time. CDR3 nucleotides: TGTGCCAGCAGCTTCGGGGGGTCTGGAATGGACGAGCAGTACTTC. Amino acid sequence: CASSFGGSGMDEQYF. The V call is TRBV7-8, the J call TRBJ2-7; 7 bases match TRBD2. The trim removed 3 bases at V and 5 bases at J, leaving 10 bases unmatched. Germline CDR1 is SGHVS and CDR2 is FQNEAQ. The CDR3 has 15 residues.

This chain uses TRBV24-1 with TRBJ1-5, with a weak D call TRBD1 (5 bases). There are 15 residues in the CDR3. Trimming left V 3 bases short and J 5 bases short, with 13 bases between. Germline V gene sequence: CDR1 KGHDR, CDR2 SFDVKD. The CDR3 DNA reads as TGTGCCACCAGTGATCCAAGGACGGGGGATCAGCCCCAGCATTTT. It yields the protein CATSDPRTGDQPQHF.

The CDR3 region is CATSDPGLSTDTQYF. The CDR3 DNA reads as TGTGCCACCAGTGATCCGGGACTGAGCACAGATACGCAGTATTTT. The chain carries TRBV24-1 and TRBJ2-3; D is possibly TRBD2 (6 bases). Germline CDR1 KGHDR, CDR2 SFDVKD. The V gene lost 3 bases and the J gene lost 0 bases, with 9 bases spanning the gap. The CDR3 covers 15 residues.

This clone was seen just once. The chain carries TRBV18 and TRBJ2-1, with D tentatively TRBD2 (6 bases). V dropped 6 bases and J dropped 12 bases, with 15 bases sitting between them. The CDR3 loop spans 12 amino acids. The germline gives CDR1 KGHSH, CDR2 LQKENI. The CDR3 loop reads CASSPPPGGQFF. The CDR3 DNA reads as TGTGCCAGCTCCCCCCCACCCGGGGGGCAGTTCTTC. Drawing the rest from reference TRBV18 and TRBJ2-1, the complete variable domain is NAGVMQNPRHLVRRRGQEARLRCSPMKGHSHVYWYRQLPEEGLKFMVYLQKENIIDESGMPKERFSAEFPKEGPSILRIQQVVRGDSAAYFCASSPPPGGQFFGPGTRLTVL.

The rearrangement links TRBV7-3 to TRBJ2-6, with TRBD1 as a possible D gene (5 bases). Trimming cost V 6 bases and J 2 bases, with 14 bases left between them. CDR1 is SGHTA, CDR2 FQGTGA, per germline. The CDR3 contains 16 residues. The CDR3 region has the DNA TGTGCCAGCAGAGGACAACTCCAGGCTGGGGCCAACGTCCTGACTTTC. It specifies CASRGQLQAGANVLTF. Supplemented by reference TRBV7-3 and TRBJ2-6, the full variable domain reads GAGVSQTPSNKVTEKGKYVELRCDPISGHTALYWYRQSLGQGPEFLIYFQGTGAADDSGLPNDRFFAVRPEGSVSTLKIQRTERGDSAVYLCASRGQLQAGANVLTFGAGSRLTVL.

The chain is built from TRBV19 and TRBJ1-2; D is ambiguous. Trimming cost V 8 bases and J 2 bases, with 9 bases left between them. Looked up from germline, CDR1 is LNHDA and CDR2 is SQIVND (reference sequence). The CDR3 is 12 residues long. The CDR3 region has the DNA TGTGCCAGTCTGGGCCCAAACTATGGCTACACCTTC. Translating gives CASLGPNYGYTF.

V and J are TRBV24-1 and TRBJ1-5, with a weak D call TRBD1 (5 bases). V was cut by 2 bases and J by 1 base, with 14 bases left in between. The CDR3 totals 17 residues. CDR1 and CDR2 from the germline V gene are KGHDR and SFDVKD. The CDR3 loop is CATSDSGQSFSNQPQHF. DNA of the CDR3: TGTGCCACCAGTGATTCTGGACAAAGTTTCAGCAATCAGCCCCAGCATTTT.